These 3 T cell receptor beta chains came from one sample sequenced in a study of monozygotic twins with inflammatory bowel disease. Following a re-call of the 5' RACE reads, TCRdb has one entry per CDR3 protein and lacks DNA. This repertoire comprises over 120,000 distinct CDR3 sequences; its ten largest clones make up more than 0.95%. The sample taken for sequencing was blood. These receptors were taken from a human donor with ulcerative colitis or Crohn's disease, or a healthy co-twin of an affected twin (not recorded which).

This chain connects TRBV7-3 to TRBJ2-3; with no DNA, the TCRdb D assignment of TRBD1 cannot be verified. The CDR3 runs 13 residues. The germline CDR1 and CDR2 sequences are SGHTA and FQGTGA. The CDR3 sequence: CASSPQGIDTQYF.

J is TRBJ2-3 and V is TRBV25-1; without DNA, the TCRdb call of TRBD1 cannot be checked. The CDR3 loop spans 16 amino acids. CDR1 and CDR2 (germline): MGHDK, SYGVNS. CDR3 sequence: CASRSPLGGVGDTQYF.

The V gene is TRBV5-1, the J gene TRBJ2-3; TCRdb lists TRBD1, though no DNA is available to test this call. Germline V gives CDR1 SGHRS, CDR2 YFSETQ. The CDR3 has 16 amino acids. CDR3 protein: CASSLPGTQSTDTQYF. The full variable domain, its missing parts supplied by reference TRBV5-1 and TRBJ2-3, is KAGVTQTPRYLIKTRGQQVTLSCSPISGHRSVSWYQQTPGQGLQFLFEYFSETQRNKGNFPGRFSGRQFSNSRSEMNVSTLELGDSALYLCASSLPGTQSTDTQYFGPGTRLTVL.